This T cell receptor beta chain was profiled in a study of cytomegalovirus exposure and HLA in healthy donors. Turning to the study itself: An analysis done earlier identified about 120 million unique TCR beta sequences from about 179 million T cells.

Both 60 Vbeta primers and 13 Jbeta primers went into the PCR. TCRdb's copy holds only in-frame clones and misses some; the assay was immunoSEQ multiplex PCR. Of 110,000 or so clones listed, approximately 80% are singletons. Trimming cost V 6 bases and J 7 bases, with 10 bases left between them. Germline-derived CDR1 and CDR2 are MNHNS and SASEGT. The CDR3 is 13 amino acids. The chain links TRBV6-1 to TRBJ1-6; D not resolved. The sample was PBMCs. This sequence was found in a female donor in good health and CMV-seronegative. The CDR3 sequence is CASSGLINSPLHF. CDR3 bases: TGTGCCAGCAGCGGACTGATAAATTCACCCCTCCACTTT.